This T cell receptor beta chain emerged from a study of blood T cell repertoires in COVID-19 (dated by TCRdb to the early 2020s). About the full investigation: Collaborator samples came from the United States, Italy and Spain and covered acute and convalescent phases of COVID-19. Subjects who had been exposed to COVID-19, were actively infected with it, or had recovered from it provided the deeply sampled blood TCRbeta repertoires that made up the dataset. The material from the prospective study consisted of cDNA or gDNA derived from T cells, B-cell-depleted T cells, or PBMCs. HLA class I and class II types, where available, came from metadata supplied by the sample provider rather than from assay-based typing. The samples were drawn from two sources: the first 160 participants of the ongoing ImmuneRACE study, and 1,000 to 1,500 subjects contributed by 6 global collaborators. A freely available public database, intended as a resource for researchers studying the immune response to SARS-CoV-2, is where the repertoires were released. A de-identified subject ID, COVID-19 status, age in years and sex were almost always included in the sample metadata. What the authors observed across the whole study: Clinical and demographic metadata were provided uncurated, with the amount varying by source and participant.

The CDR3 has 12 amino acids, counting the end cysteine and phenylalanine. Here the CDR3 DNA is all that survives: 36 bases in frame from base 1. The junction shows trimming of 0 bases on V and 6 bases on J, plus 6 bases between the germline ends. Reading the germline V gene gives CDR1 SGHRS and CDR2 YFSETQ. Whole blood was collected in K2EDTA tubes by collaborating institutions according to the institutions' own protocols. For TCRbeta analysis, collaborator samples were shipped as frozen whole blood, as isolated PBMCs, or as DNA extracted from either sample type. TCRbeta CDR3 regions were amplified from genomic DNA using the immunoSEQ Assay, a bias-controlled multiplex PCR. In the paper's pipeline: Nucleated cell counts per sample were estimated from amplification of reference gene primers within the assay. To quantify the absolute abundance of each unique TCRbeta CDR3 rearrangement, sequence reads were collapsed and filtered. For each sample, productive Simpson clonality was calculated as the square root of Simpson's diversity index over productive rearrangements. The immuneACCESS repertoire file appears here via TCRdb, limited to in-frame rearrangements. These files lack a portion of the clones; in checked studies, under half of the deficit traces to unresolved V genes, and the cause of the others is not known. The V and J calls and clone size come from that table; D and trimming were worked out from the DNA. The sample yields about 260,000 clones; less than 90% were counted once. 4.2% of the sample comes from the top ten.

Notes on this clone: Its antigen has not been determined. The input lacks base qualities; no much larger clone sits a single base away.

This clonotype was obtained from a man aged 55 to 69 with acute or convalescent COVID-19. Rearrangement joined TRBV5-1 to TRBJ1-2; tentative D gene TRBD1, with 6 bases matching. The sample taken for sequencing was peripheral blood. The DNA sequence is TGCGCCAGCAGCTTGGCAGGGGATGGCTACACCTTC. This encodes CASSLAGDGYTF.